One sample yielded the 14 T cell receptor beta chains listed below, sequenced in a study of T cell clonotyping in hematopoietic cell transplantation (TCRdb year 2021). The library was obtained by the immunoSEQ multiplex PCR assay. This immuneACCESS table, as held by TCRdb, lists in-frame sequences with V and J called but not all clones. Of the missing ones, under half trace to an unresolved V gene in checked studies; the others have no known cause. The sample contains about 69,000 clones, around 94% of them found a single time. Under 2% of the sample is taken by the ten largest. The sequencing sample was made of peripheral blood mononuclear cells. These receptors were taken from a man aged 45-65 years in good health. Some clones in this sample may be carry-over from other donors' samples.

The gene calls are TRBV28 and TRBJ2-2, with no clear D. The germline gives CDR1 MDHEN, CDR2 SYDVKM. The CDR3 covers 13 residues. V shed 6 bases and J shed 5 bases, with 10 bases lying between them. This CDR3 reads CASSLTETGELFF. DNA of the CDR3: TGTGCCAGCAGCCTTACAGAGACCGGGGAGCTGTTTTTT.

The chain couples TRBV5-6 to TRBJ2-2, with 9 bases lining up with TRBD1. V shed 4 bases and J 5 bases; nucleotides not matched to a gene: 9. Germline V gene sequence: CDR1 SGHDT, CDR2 YYEEEE. The CDR3 extends over 16 amino acids. DNA of the CDR3: TGTGCCAGCAGCCCGACAGGGGGAACAAGGACCGGGGAGCTGTTTTTT. Its protein product is CASSPTGGTRTGELFF.

The V gene is TRBV5-1, the J gene TRBJ1-4; 7 bases map to TRBD1. The J segment lost 8 bases and the V segment lost 0 bases, leaving 13 bases of the junction unmatched. Germline V gene data show CDR1 as SGHRS and CDR2 as YFSETQ. This CDR3 has 17 amino acids. The CDR3 DNA reads TGCGCCAGCAGCTTGGAGGCAGGGGGGGCGTCCTACGAAAAACTGTTTTTT. Amino acid sequence: CASSLEAGGASYEKLFF.

This clone was recorded only once. The chain recombines TRBV5-5 with TRBJ2-7, with 7 nucleotides matching TRBD1. V shed 3 bases and J 3 bases; nucleotides not matched to a gene: 6. CDR1 and CDR2 (germline): SGHKS, YYEKEE (reference sequence). This CDR3 is 14 amino acids long. The CDR3 protein is CASSSPGTVYEQYF. Here the CDR3 DNA reads TGTGCCAGCAGCTCACCAGGGACAGTCTACGAGCAGTACTTC. Together with reference TRBV5-5 and TRBJ2-7, the CDR3 gives the full variable domain: DAGVTQSPTHLIKTRGQQVTLRCSPISGHKSVSWYQQVLGQGPQFIFQYYEKEERGRGNFPDRFSARQFPNYSSELNVNALLLGDSALYLCASSSPGTVYEQYFGPGTRLTVT.

The J gene is TRBJ2-7, the V gene TRBV5-1; 9 nucleotides agree with TRBD2. The CDR3 spans 14 residues. Germline lookup yields CDR1 SGHRS and CDR2 YFSETQ. V trimming: 2 bases; J trimming: 4 bases; junction bases outside the gene matches: 4. The DNA for the CDR3 is TGCGCCAGCAGCTTTACGCTAGCGGGATACGAGCAGTACTTC. Amino acids: CASSFTLAGYEQYF.

This chain connects TRBV6-5 to TRBJ2-1, with D unresolved. The germline V gene has CDR1 MNHEY and CDR2 SVGAGI. Between the trimmed V and J ends, which lost 7 bases and 6 bases, there was a span of 7 bases. This CDR3 has 11 amino acids. CDR3 in DNA: TGTGCCAGCACCGCAGGCAATGAGCAGTTCTTC. Translating gives CASTAGNEQFF.

This chain links TRBV11-3 with TRBJ2-7, with 7 nucleotides matching TRBD1. The CDR3 is made up of 14 amino acids. CDR1 and CDR2 from the germline V gene are SGHNT and YENEEA. The junction had 7 bases not matched to a gene; V was cut back by 2 bases and J by 6 bases. The CDR3: CASSLQGVLSEQYF. DNA of the CDR3: TGTGCCAGCAGCTTACAGGGGGTTCTTTCCGAGCAGTACTTC.

This clone was seen only once. This chain uses TRBV20-1 with TRBJ1-1, with D unresolved. The CDR3 sequence is 11 residues long. CDR1 is DFQATT, CDR2 SNEGSKA, per germline (reference sequence). V lost 2 bases, J lost 1 base, and 2 bases lay in between. CDR3 DNA sequence: TGCAGTGCTAGACCGAACACTGAAGCTTTCTTT. Translation gives CSARPNTEAFF.

This clone was counted once. V is TRBV6-6 and J is TRBJ1-6, with a tentative D call TRBD1 (5 bases). The CDR3 is 14 residues long. Per the germline V gene, CDR1 is MNHNY and CDR2 is SVGAGI (reference sequence). Trimming took off 5 bases at V and 0 bases at J, with 5 bases between the two ends. CDR3 region: CASSDSSYNSPLHF. In DNA form, the CDR3 reads TGTGCCAGCAGTGACAGCTCCTATAATTCACCCCTCCACTTT.

The chain has TRBV30 and TRBJ2-5; D is ambiguous. CDR3 length equals 9 residues. Looked up from germline, CDR1 is GTSNPN and CDR2 is SVGIG (reference sequence). V lost 3 bases, J lost 4 bases, and 0 bases lay in between. The CDR3 region is CAWRETQYF. The CDR3 nucleotides read TGTGCCTGGAGAGAGACCCAGTACTTC. The full variable domain, rest sourced from reference TRBV30 and TRBJ2-5, is SQTIHQWPATLVQPVGSPLSLECTVEGTSNPNLYWYRQAAGRGLQLLFYSVGIGQISSEVPQNLSASRPQDRQFILSSKKLLLSDSGFYLCAWRETQYFGPGTRLLVL.

V gene TRBV6-1 combines with J gene TRBJ2-3; no reliable D call. The ends were cut back, 7 bases at V and 0 bases at J, with 5 bases in the middle. This CDR3 has 12 residues. Germline values: CDR1 MNHNS, CDR2 SASEGT. This CDR3 is CASTLSTDTQYF. The CDR3 coding sequence is TGTGCCAGCACCTTAAGCACAGATACGCAGTATTTT.

V gene TRBV11-2 combines with J gene TRBJ2-7; TRBD1 is a possible D gene (6 bases). This CDR3 region has 15 residues. Trimming took 4 bases from V and 0 from J, leaving 13 bases between them. Germline V CDR1 and CDR2: SGHAT, FQNNGV. As DNA, the CDR3 is TGTGCCAGCAGCTCGCCGCAGGGGAGCTCCTACGAGCAGTACTTC. This translates into CASSSPQGSSYEQYF.

The chain joins TRBV2 to TRBJ1-5, with D tentatively TRBD1 (6 bases). The CDR3 is made up of 14 amino acids. V was clipped by 6 bases and J by 1 base, with 10 bases between them. Germline V gene lookup returns CDR1 SNHLY and CDR2 FYNNEI. This CDR3 is CASRGQYSNQPQHF. CDR3 in DNA: TGTGCCAGCAGAGGACAGTACAGCAATCAGCCCCAGCATTTT.

The chain joins TRBV29-1 to TRBJ1-1, with D unclear. Germline V gene lookup returns CDR1 SQVTM and CDR2 ANQGSEA. The V gene lost 7 bases and the J gene lost 0 bases, with 9 bases spanning the gap. CDR3 size: 12 residues. CDR3 nucleotides: TGCAGCGGGTGGACGGTGAACACTGAAGCTTTCTTT. Protein: CSGWTVNTEAFF.